This record concerns one T cell receptor beta chain sequence. The antigen remains unidentified. Measured with immunoSEQ multiplex PCR; TCRdb has only the in-frame clones, and not every one. The sample records some 140,000 clones, around four fifths being singletons. These data originate in a study of cytotoxic CD8 clonotypes in ibrutinib-treated CLL. Across the study: The group held some ten relapsed/refractory and 15 treatment-naive patients, with 17 to 18 IGHV unmutated.

Trimming pared 1 base from V and 1 base from J, leaving 7 bases between. There are 14 residues in the CDR3. Germline assignment: CDR1 LNHNV and CDR2 YYDKDF (reference sequence). Overall study results and limits: Baseline clonality exceeded age-matched healthy donors and tracked circulating CD8+ T-cell counts. A rise in clonality was seen at ibrutinib response, and a fall back toward baseline was seen at progression.

The TCR originated in a human donor with chronic lymphocytic leukemia. The sequencing used PBMCs, collected after 24 months of ibrutinib treatment. The chain recombines TRBV15 with TRBJ1-1, with unresolved D. Written as DNA, the CDR3 is TGTGCCACCAGCAGAGTTGATCAGAACACTGAAGCTTTCTTT. Translation: CATSRVDQNTEAFF. Together with reference TRBV15 and TRBJ1-1, the CDR3 gives the full variable domain: DAMVIQNPRYQVTQFGKPVTLSCSQTLNHNVMYWYQQKSSQAPKLLFHYYDKDFNNEADTPDNFQSRRPNTSFCFLDIRSPGLGDTAMYLCATSRVDQNTEAFFGQGTRLTVV.